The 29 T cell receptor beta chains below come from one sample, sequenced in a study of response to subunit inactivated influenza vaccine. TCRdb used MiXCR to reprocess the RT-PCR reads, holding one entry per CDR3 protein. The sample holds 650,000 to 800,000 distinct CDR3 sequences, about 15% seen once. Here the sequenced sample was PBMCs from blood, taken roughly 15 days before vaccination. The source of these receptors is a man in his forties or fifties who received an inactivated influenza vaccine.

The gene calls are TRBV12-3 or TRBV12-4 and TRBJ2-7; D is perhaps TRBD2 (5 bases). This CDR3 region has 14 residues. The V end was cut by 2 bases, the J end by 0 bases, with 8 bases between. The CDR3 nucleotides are TGTGCCAGCAGTTTAAGGGAGAGCTCCTACGAGCAGTACTTC. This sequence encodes CASSLRESSYEQYF.

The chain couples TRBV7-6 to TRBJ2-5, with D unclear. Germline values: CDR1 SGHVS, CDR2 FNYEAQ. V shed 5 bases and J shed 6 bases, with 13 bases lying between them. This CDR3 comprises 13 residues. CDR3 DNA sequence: TGTGCCAGCAGCCCCCTCCTCGGCCAGACCCAGTACTTC. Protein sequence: CASSPLLGQTQYF.

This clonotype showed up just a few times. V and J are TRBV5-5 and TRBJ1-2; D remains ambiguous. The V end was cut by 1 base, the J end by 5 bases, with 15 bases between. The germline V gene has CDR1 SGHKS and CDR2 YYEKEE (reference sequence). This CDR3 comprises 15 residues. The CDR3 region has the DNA TGTGCCAGCAGCTTGCCTTACGACCGTCCTTATGGCTACACCTTC. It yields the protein CASSLPYDRPYGYTF.

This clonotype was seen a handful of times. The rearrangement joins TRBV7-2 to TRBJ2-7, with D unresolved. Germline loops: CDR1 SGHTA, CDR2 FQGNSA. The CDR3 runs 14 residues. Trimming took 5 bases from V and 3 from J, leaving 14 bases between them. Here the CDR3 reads CASSQGRIGYEQYF. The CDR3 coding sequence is TGTGCCAGCAGCCAAGGGCGGATAGGCTACGAGCAGTACTTC.

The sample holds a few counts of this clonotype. The CDR3 bases are TGTGCCATAGGACATGCGTACTATGGCTACACCTTC. It translates to CAIGHAYYGYTF. V usage is TRBV10-3 and J usage is TRBJ1-2, with D perhaps matching TRBD1 (5 bases). The CDR3 sequence is 12 residues long. The germline V gene has CDR1 ENHRY and CDR2 SYGVKD. V lost 9 bases to trimming and J lost 3 bases, with 11 bases between them.

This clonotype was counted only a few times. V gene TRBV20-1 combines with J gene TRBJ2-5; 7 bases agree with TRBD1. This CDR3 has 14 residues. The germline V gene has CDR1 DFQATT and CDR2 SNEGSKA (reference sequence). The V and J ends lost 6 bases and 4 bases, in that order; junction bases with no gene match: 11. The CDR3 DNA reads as TGCAGTGCAGACGGTCGGGACAGACTAGAGACCCAGTACTTC. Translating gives CSADGRDRLETQYF.

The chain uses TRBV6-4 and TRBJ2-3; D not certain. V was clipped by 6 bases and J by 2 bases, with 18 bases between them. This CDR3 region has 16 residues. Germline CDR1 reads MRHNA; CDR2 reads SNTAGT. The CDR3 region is CASRRRVQRFTDTQYF. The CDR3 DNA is TGTGCCAGCAGAAGAAGGGTGCAGAGATTCACAGATACGCAGTATTTT.

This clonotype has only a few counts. Here the CDR3 reads CASSVGTGGTYEQYF. CDR3 in DNA: TGTGCCAGCAGCGTAGGGACAGGGGGCACCTACGAGCAGTACTTC. The chain joins TRBV9 to TRBJ2-7, with 11 bases matching TRBD1. The CDR3 is 15 amino acids. CDR1 and CDR2 (germline): SGDLS, YYNGEE. The junction had 1 base not matched to a gene; V was cut back by 0 bases and J by 2 bases. Supplemented by reference TRBV9 and TRBJ2-7, the full variable domain reads DSGVTQTPKHLITATGQRVTLRCSPRSGDLSVYWYQQSLDQGLQFLIQYYNGEERAKGNILERFSAQQFPDLHSELNLSSLELGDSALYFCASSVGTGGTYEQYFGPGTRLTVT.

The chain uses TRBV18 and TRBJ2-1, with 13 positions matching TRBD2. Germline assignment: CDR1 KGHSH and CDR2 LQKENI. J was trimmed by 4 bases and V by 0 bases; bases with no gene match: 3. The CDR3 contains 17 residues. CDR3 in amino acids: CASSPPGLAGTYNEQFF. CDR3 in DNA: TGTGCCAGCTCACCACCGGGACTAGCGGGGACGTACAATGAGCAGTTCTTC.

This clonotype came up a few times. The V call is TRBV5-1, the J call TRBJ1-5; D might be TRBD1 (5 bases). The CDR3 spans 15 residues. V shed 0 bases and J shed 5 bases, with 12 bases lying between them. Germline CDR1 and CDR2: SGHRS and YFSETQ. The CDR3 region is CASSLEGQLYQPQHF. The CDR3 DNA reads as TGCGCCAGCAGCTTGGAGGGGCAGCTGTATCAGCCCCAGCATTTT.

CDR3 loop: CASSHKTSGIYNEQFF. CDR3 sequence (DNA): TGCGCCAGCAGCCACAAAACTAGCGGGATTTACAATGAGCAGTTCTTC. This chain joins TRBV4-1 and TRBJ2-1, with 10 nucleotides matching TRBD2. The CDR3 loop spans 16 amino acids. Germline assignment: CDR1 MGHRA and CDR2 YSYEKL. With 3 bases clipped from V and 4 bases from J, the junction kept 6 bases outside the gene matches.

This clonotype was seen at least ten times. CDR3 sequence reads: CSVEGFGQDPGELFF. The CDR3 nucleotides are TGCAGCGTTGAGGGTTTCGGACAGGACCCCGGGGAGCTGTTTTTT. This chain connects TRBV29-1 to TRBJ2-2, with 7 positions matching TRBD1. The germline V gene has CDR1 SQVTM and CDR2 ANQGSEA. The CDR3 runs to 15 residues. The trim removed 3 bases at V and 6 bases at J, leaving 10 bases unmatched.

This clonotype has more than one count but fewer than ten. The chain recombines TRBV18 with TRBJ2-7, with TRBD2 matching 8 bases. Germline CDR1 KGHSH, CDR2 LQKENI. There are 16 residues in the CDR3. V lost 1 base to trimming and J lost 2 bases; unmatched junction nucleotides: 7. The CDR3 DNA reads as TGTGCCAGCTCACCACTAGCGGGGAAGGTAGCCTACGAGCAGTACTTC. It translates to CASSPLAGKVAYEQYF.

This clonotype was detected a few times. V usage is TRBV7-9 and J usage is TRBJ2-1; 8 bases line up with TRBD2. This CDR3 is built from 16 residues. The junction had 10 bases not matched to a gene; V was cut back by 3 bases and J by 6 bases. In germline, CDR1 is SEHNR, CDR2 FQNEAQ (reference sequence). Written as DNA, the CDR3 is TGTGCCAGCAGCTTTAGTACAGGGCTAGCGGGCAATGAGCAGTTCTTC. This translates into CASSFSTGLAGNEQFF.

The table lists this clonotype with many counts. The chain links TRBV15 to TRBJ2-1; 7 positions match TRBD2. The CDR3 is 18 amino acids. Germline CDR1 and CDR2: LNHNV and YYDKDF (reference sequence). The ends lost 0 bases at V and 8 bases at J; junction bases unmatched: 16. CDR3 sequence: CATSRDSPLGGWGDEQFF. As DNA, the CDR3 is TGTGCCACCAGCAGAGATTCCCCCCTGGGAGGGTGGGGCGATGAGCAGTTCTTC.

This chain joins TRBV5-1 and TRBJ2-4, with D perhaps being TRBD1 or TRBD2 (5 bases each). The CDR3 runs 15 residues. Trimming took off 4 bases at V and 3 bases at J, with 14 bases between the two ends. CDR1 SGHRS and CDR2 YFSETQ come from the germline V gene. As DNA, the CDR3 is TGCGCCAGCAGCCTACCGCCTGGGGGCAAAAACATTCAGTACTTC. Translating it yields CASSLPPGGKNIQYF.

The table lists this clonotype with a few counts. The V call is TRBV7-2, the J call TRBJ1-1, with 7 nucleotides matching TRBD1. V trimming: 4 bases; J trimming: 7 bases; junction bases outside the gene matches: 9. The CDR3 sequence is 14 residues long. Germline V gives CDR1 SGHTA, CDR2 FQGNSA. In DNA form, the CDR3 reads TGTGCCAGCAGCTGGGACAGCTCCTTTCGTGAAGCTTTCTTT. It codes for CASSWDSSFREAFF.

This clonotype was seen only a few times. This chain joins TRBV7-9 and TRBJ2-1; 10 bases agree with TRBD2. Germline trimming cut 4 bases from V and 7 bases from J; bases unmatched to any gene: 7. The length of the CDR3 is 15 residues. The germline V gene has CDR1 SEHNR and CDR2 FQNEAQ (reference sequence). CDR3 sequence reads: CASSWVSSGRNEQFF. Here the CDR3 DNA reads TGTGCCAGCAGCTGGGTGTCTAGCGGGAGAAATGAGCAGTTCTTC.

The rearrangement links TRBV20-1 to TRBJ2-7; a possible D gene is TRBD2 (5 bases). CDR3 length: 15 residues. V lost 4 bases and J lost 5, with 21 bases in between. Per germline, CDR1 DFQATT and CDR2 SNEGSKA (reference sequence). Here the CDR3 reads CSAKFPGKRPHEQYF. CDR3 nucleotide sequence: TGCAGTGCTAAGTTTCCGGGGAAAAGGCCCCACGAGCAGTACTTC.

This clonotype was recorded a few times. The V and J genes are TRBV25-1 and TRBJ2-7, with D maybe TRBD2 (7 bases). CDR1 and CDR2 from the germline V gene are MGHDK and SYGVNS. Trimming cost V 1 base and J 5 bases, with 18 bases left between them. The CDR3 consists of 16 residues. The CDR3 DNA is TGTGCCAGCAGTGAATTGGGGAGGGGGAGGTCTAACGAGCAGTACTTC. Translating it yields CASSELGRGRSNEQYF.

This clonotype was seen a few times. Here the CDR3 DNA reads TGTGCCAGCAGCCCCATGGGATCCGTTCAAGAGACCCAGTACTTC. This translates into CASSPMGSVQETQYF. The chain combines TRBV11-2 with TRBJ2-5; no reliable D call. Germline V gives CDR1 SGHAT, CDR2 FQNNGV. CDR3 size: 15 residues. The V gene lost 5 bases and the J gene lost 2 bases, with 15 bases spanning the gap.

The CDR3 sequence is CASSELTWADTQYF. CDR3 sequence (DNA): TGTGCCAGCAGTGAACTAACTTGGGCAGATACGCAGTATTTT. The chain joins TRBV25-1 to TRBJ2-3; D is unresolved. CDR1 MGHDK and CDR2 SYGVNS come from the germline V gene. V was trimmed by 2 bases and J by 4 bases, leaving 10 bases between them. The length of the CDR3 is 14 residues.

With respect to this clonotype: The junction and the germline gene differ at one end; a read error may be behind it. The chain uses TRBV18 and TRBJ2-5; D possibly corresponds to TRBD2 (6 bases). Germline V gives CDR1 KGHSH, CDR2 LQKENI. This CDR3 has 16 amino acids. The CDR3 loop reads CTSSPPGDGGLKTQYF. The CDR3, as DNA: TGTACCAGCTCACCACCGGGGGACGGGGGATTGAAGACCCAGTACTTC.

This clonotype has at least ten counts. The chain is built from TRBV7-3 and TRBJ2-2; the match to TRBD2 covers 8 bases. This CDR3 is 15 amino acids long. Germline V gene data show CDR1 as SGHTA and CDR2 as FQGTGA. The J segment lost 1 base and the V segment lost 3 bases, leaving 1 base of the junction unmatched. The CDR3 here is CASSLGLGNTGELFF. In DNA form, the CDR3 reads TGTGCCAGCAGCTTGGGACTAGGGAACACCGGGGAGCTGTTTTTT.

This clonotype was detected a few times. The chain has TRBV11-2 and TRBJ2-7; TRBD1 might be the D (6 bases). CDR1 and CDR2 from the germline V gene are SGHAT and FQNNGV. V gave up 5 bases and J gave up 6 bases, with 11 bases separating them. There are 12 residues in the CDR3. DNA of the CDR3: TGTGCCAGCAGCCACGGACAGTCCGAGCAGTACTTC. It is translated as CASSHGQSEQYF.

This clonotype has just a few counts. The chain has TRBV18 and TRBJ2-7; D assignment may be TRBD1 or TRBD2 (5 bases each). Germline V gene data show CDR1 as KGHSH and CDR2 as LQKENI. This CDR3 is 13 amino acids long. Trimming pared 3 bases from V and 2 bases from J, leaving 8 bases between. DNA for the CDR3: TGTGCCAGCTCACCCTGGGACCCCTACGAGCAGTACTTC. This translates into CASSPWDPYEQYF. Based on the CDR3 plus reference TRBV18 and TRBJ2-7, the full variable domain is NAGVMQNPRHLVRRRGQEARLRCSPMKGHSHVYWYRQLPEEGLKFMVYLQKENIIDESGMPKERFSAEFPKEGPSILRIQQVVRGDSAAYFCASSPWDPYEQYFGPGTRLTVT.

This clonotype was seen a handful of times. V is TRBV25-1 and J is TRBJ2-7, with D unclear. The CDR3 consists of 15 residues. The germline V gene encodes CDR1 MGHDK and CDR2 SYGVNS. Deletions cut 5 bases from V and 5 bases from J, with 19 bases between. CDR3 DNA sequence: TGTGCCAGCAGTCCCCCAAGGCCGGAGAAGAACGAGCAGTACTTC. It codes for CASSPPRPEKNEQYF.

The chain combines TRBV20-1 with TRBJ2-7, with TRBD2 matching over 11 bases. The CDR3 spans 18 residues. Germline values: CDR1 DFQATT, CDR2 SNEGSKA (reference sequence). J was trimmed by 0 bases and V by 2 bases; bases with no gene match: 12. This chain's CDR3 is CSARLPYGLAGGSYEQYF. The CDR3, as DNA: TGCAGTGCTAGACTACCATACGGGCTAGCGGGGGGCTCCTACGAGCAGTACTTC.

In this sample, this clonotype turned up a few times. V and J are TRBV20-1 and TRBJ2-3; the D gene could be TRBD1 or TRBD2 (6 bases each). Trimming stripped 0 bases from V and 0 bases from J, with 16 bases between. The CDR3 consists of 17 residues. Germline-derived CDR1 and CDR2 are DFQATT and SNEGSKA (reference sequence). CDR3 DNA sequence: TGCAGTGCTAGAGATCTGAAGGGGGGCACTAGCACAGATACGCAGTATTTT. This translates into CSARDLKGGTSTDTQYF.